This T cell receptor beta chain was sequenced during a study of blood T cell repertoires in COVID-19. About the study: Material from acute and convalescent COVID-19 was sourced from the United States, Italy and Spain. The cDNA or gDNA used as material had been derived from T cells, B-cell-depleted T cells, or PBMCs.

Authors' analysis steps: Using reference gene primer amplification, nucleated cell counts were estimated. The method was immunoSEQ multiplex PCR; TCRdb's version includes in-frame clones alone and lacks a portion of them. D and trimming come from the DNA, and the V and J calls and clone size come from that table. The sample has about 150,000 clones; approximately 82% are singletons. Germline trimming cut 1 base from V and 8 bases from J; bases unmatched to any gene: 11. Looked up from germline, CDR1 is SGHRS and CDR2 is YFSETQ. The CDR3 length is 16 residues. The sequence was obtained from a human donor with acute or convalescent COVID-19. The donor label of this sample is uncertain. The J gene is TRBJ2-1, the V gene TRBV5-1; TRBD2 matches at 8 bases. The sequenced sample was peripheral blood. The CDR3 bases are TGCGCCAGCAGCTTGACCGCGGGGGGCCCTACGGATGAGCAGTTCTTC. The encoded protein is CASSLTAGGPTDEQFF.